The 7 T cell receptor beta chains below all came from one sample that was sequenced in a study of T cells in Graves' hyperthyroidism and ophthalmopathy (dated by TCRdb to about 2019). To prepare the library, multiplex PCR was applied. Sequencing used an Illumina HiSeq 2000. The TCR beta CDR3 regions were amplified from RNA transcripts. The first round of RT-PCR for the TCR CDR3 was performed with the HTBI primer set and the Qiagen OneStep RT-PCR kit. The public sequencing data were trimmed at Q25 with fastp and processed into clonotypes with MiXCR by TCRdb, which kept only in-frame beta chains. Rows matching on CDR3 protein sequence are summarized as one entry with the most common DNA and genes. Across this sample there are approximately 560,000 distinct CDR3 sequences, with around 42% seen only once. The ten largest clones add up to just under 8.5% of the sample. Sequencing used peripheral blood or thyroid tissue (not recorded which). These receptor sequences come from a woman younger than 30 with Graves' hyperthyroidism. Donor details come from another sample of the same person, matched by shared clones.

The genes are TRBV2 and TRBJ1-3; D is undetermined. The length of the CDR3 is 11 residues. The germline V and J ends were trimmed by 3 bases and 8 bases, with 5 bases remaining between them. Germline CDR1 reads SNHLY; CDR2 reads FYNNEI. The chain's CDR3 is CASSERDTIYF. As DNA, the CDR3 is TGTGCCAGCAGTGAGCGGGACACCATATATTTT.

This clonotype was found a few times. CDR3 sequence reads: CASSLAVYGMNTEAFF. CDR3 bases: TGTGCCAGCAGCTTGGCGGTTTACGGCATGAACACTGAAGCTTTCTTT. J is TRBJ1-1 and V is TRBV7-2, with no clear D. Germline CDR1 is SGHTA and CDR2 is FQGNSA. The CDR3 loop spans 16 amino acids. V shed 3 bases and J shed 0 bases, with 14 bases lying between them.

The rearrangement uses TRBV10-3 and TRBJ2-7; D is tentatively TRBD1 or TRBD2 (5 bases each). The CDR3 has 13 amino acids. The germline gives CDR1 ENHRY, CDR2 SYGVKD. The ends were cut back, 6 bases at V and 0 bases at J, with 9 bases in the middle. Here the CDR3 DNA reads TGTGCCATCAGCCCAGGGAGCTCCTACGAGCAGTACTTC. Encoded protein: CAISPGSSYEQYF.

In DNA form, the CDR3 reads TGTGCCAGCAGCGTTGGGGTAGGGGGTGACGGCTACACCTTC. Its protein product is CASSVGVGGDGYTF. This chain links TRBV7-8 with TRBJ1-2; D may be TRBD1 (6 bases). The V gene's germline CDR1 is SGHVS and CDR2 FQNEAQ. V lost 5 bases to trimming and J lost 8 bases, with 18 bases between them. CDR3 size: 14 residues.

Worth noting for this clonotype: This is likely a read error, given that the CDR3 carries no conserved phenylalanine or tryptophan at its end. The chain joins TRBV7-2 to TRBJ1-1; D unclear. Germline CDR1 and CDR2: SGHTA and FQGNSA. Trimming shortened V by 0 bases and J by 4 bases, and 6 bases separated the two germline ends. This CDR3 is built from 13 residues. CDR3 sequence (DNA): TGTGCCAGCAGCTTAGCGAGTTTCACTGAAGCTTTCCTT. Its protein product is CASSLASFTEAFL.

As regards this clonotype: Germline is not matched at one junction end, which may reflect a read error. The V and J genes are TRBV19 and TRBJ1-6; no firm D call. This CDR3 is built from 10 residues. The germline gives CDR1 LNHDA, CDR2 SQIVND (reference sequence). The CDR3 DNA reads as TGTGCCAGTAGTATCTCGCCCCCCCACTTT. Its protein is CASSISPPHF.

This clonotype turned up a few times. The rearrangement links TRBV7-3 to TRBJ1-4; D gene uncertain. Trimming left V 6 bases short and J 8 bases short, with 16 bases between. CDR3 size: 14 residues. Germline V gene lookup returns CDR1 SGHTA and CDR2 FQGTGA. CDR3 sequence (DNA): TGTGCCAGCAGTCCCATTGGGTGGGCGGAAAAACTGTTTTTT. Its translation is CASSPIGWAEKLFF.